This record looks at one TCR beta chain sequence and its context. No antigen is known for it. The junction had 5 bases not matched to a gene; V was cut back by 6 bases and J by 2 bases. Germline lookup yields CDR1 LGHDT and CDR2 YNNKEL (reference sequence). The CDR3 runs to 15 residues. The data originate from a study of T cell responses to AZD1222 COVID-19 vaccine. General study findings and limits: Nearly half of unique spike-specific TCRs reportedly avoided B.1.351 and B.1.1.7 mutated regions. Donor demographics were predominantly white British with a female majority; clonal diversity may be underestimated.

Produced via immunoSEQ multiplex PCR; TCRdb's table is partial and in-frame only. Altogether more than 75,000 clones are present, under 95% being singletons, with the ten largest covering 5.2%. This specimen consisted of peripheral blood, obtained on day 0 of AZD1222 vaccination. The source is an adult in good health. V usage is TRBV3-1 (or the pseudogene TRBV3-2) and J usage is TRBJ2-1; TRBD2 matches 9 bases. The CDR3 region is CASRRLAAPYNEQFF. The CDR3 DNA reads TGTGCCAGCAGGCGACTAGCGGCCCCCTACAATGAGCAGTTCTTC.